This passage covers 5 T cell receptor beta chains from one sample sequenced in a study of regulatory T cells in long-lasting Graves disease. With iRepertoire HTBI primers and Arm-PCR of CDR3 regions, TCR beta libraries were built. TCRdb independently ran MiXCR on the multiplex PCR reads; one entry per CDR3 protein. The sample holds 350,000 to 450,000 distinct CDR3 sequences, around 14% seen once. Time point specified: newly diagnosed GD, antithyroid drugs for less than 3 months. The TCR library was made from RNA that had been extracted from PBMCs in TRIzol. These data were likewise used in another study, on T cells in Graves' hyperthyroidism and ophthalmopathy.

Sample: peripheral blood mononuclear cells (PBMCs), taken at new diagnosis, from a patient treated with antithyroid drugs. These receptors were collected from a young woman with Graves disease.

Comment on this clonotype: This clone may be a read error of a much larger clone one base away. This sequence joins TRBV27 and TRBJ1-5, with 11 bases lining up with TRBD1. The V segment lost 5 bases and the J segment 5 bases; nucleotides outside the gene matches: 2. The CDR3 runs to 14 residues. Germline loops: CDR1 MNHEY, CDR2 SMNVEV (reference sequence). CDR3 coding DNA: TGTGCCAGCAGTGGACAGGGGGCAGATCAGCCCCAGCATTTT. This gives the protein CASSGQGADQPQHF.

This clonotype showed up many times. A read error may account for a junction end that differs from germline. This chain connects TRBV5-1 to TRBJ2-2; weak D call: TRBD1 (6 bases). Germline V gives CDR1 SGHRS, CDR2 YFSETQ. The CDR3 has 14 amino acids. In DNA, the CDR3 is TGTGCCAGCAGCTTGGGACAGAACACCGGGGAGCTGTTTTTT. This gives the protein CASSLGQNTGELFF.

This clonotype was detected only a few times. The chain recombines TRBV24-1 with TRBJ1-2, with D tentatively TRBD1 (5 bases). This CDR3 comprises 13 residues. Trimming removed 3 bases from V and 7 bases from J, with 11 bases in between. Looked up from germline, CDR1 is KGHDR and CDR2 is SFDVKD. The CDR3 loop reads CATSDGQAPGYTF. CDR3 coding DNA: TGTGCCACCAGTGATGGACAAGCCCCTGGCTACACCTTC.

A few counts support this clonotype. The junction departs from the called germline gene at one end, perhaps through a read error. The rearrangement uses TRBV12-3 or TRBV12-4 and TRBJ2-7, with a weak D call TRBD2 (5 bases). This CDR3 has 11 amino acids. In nucleotides, the CDR3 is TGTGCCAGCGCAATGGGGAGACTCCCCCACTTC. Protein product: CASAMGRLPHF.

Comments on this clonotype: One base away lies a much larger clone, so this may be a sequencing read error. This CDR3 reads CASSQGTGGVYF. DNA of the CDR3: TGTGCCAGCAGCCAAGGGACAGGGGGAGTATATTTT. The rearrangement joins TRBV3-1 to TRBJ1-3; TRBD1 agrees at 10 bases. This CDR3 contains 12 residues. In germline, CDR1 is LGHDT, CDR2 YNNKEL (reference sequence). Trimming took 1 base from V and 14 from J; bases not matched to a gene: 2.